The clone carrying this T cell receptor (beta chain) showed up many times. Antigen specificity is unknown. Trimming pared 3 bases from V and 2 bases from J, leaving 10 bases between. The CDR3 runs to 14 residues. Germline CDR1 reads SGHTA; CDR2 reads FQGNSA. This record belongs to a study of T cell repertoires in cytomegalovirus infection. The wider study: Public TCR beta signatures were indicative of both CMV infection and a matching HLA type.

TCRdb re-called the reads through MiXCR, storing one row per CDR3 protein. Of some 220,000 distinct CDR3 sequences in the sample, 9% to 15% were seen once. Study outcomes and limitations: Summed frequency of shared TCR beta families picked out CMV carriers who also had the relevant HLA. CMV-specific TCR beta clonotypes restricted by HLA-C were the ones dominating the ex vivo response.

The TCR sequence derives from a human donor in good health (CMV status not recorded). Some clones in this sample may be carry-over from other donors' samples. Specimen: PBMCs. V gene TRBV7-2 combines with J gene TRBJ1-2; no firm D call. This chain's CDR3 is CASSFQSENYGYTF. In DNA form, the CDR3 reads TGTGCCAGCAGCTTTCAATCCGAAAACTATGGCTACACCTTC.